The sequence of this T cell receptor (beta chain) was determined in a study of blood T cell repertoires in COVID-19. Study background: Material from acute and convalescent COVID-19 was sourced from the United States, Italy and Spain.

The CDR3 contains 16 residues. From germline, CDR1 is MNHEY and CDR2 SMNVEV (reference sequence). V shed 5 bases and J 9 bases; nucleotides not matched to a gene: 9. Produced via immunoSEQ multiplex PCR; TCRdb's table is partial and in-frame only. The sample lists 300,000 to 350,000 clones, approximately 91% occurring once. Recruitment covered about two dozen US areas and drew participants whose ages spanned about 18 to 90 years. The V call is TRBV27, the J call TRBJ2-1, with 14 bases identical to TRBD2. Sequencing used PBMCs or T cells enriched from blood (not recorded which). The sequence was collected from a woman in her twenties or thirties who had been exposed to COVID-19. The CDR3 protein is CASSDGTSGSFSEQFF. As DNA, the CDR3 is TGTGCCAGCAGTGACGGGACTAGCGGGAGTTTCAGTGAGCAGTTCTTC.